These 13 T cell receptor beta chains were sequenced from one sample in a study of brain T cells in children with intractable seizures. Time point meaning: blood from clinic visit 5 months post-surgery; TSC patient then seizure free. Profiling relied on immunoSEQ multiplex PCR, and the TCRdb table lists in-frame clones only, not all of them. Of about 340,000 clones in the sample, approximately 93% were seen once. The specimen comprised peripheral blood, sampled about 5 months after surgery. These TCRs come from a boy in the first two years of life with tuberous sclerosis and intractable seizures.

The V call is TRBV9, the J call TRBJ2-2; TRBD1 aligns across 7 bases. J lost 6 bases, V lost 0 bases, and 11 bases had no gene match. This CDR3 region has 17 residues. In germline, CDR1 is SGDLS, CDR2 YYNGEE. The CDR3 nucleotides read TGTGCCAGCAGCGTAGCTCGGGGACAGCCTAACGCCGGGGAGCTGTTTTTT. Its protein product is CASSVARGQPNAGELFF.

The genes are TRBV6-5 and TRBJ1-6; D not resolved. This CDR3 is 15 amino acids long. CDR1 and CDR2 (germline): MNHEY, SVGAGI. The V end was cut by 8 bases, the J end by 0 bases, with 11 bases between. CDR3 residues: CASGFGSSYNSPLHF. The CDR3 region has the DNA TGTGCCAGCGGCTTTGGCAGCTCCTATAATTCACCCCTCCACTTT.

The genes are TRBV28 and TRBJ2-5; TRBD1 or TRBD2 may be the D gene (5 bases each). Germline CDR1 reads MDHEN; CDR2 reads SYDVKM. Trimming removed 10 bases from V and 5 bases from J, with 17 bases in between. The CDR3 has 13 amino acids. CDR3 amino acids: CAIMRGAFETQYF. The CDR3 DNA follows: TGTGCCATCATGCGAGGGGCGTTCGAGACCCAGTACTTC. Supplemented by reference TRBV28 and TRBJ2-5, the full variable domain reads DVKVTQSSRYLVKRTGEKVFLECVQDMDHENMFWYRQDPGLGLRLIYFSYDVKMKEKGDIPEGYSVSREKKERFSLILESASTNQTSMYLCAIMRGAFETQYFGPGTRLLVL.

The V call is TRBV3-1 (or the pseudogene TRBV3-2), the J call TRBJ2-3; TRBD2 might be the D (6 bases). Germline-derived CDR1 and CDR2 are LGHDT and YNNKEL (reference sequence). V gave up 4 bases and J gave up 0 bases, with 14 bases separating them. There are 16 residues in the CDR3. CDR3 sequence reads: CASSLNSGLSTDTQYF. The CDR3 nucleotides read TGTGCCAGCAGCCTTAACTCGGGACTCAGCACAGATACGCAGTATTTT.

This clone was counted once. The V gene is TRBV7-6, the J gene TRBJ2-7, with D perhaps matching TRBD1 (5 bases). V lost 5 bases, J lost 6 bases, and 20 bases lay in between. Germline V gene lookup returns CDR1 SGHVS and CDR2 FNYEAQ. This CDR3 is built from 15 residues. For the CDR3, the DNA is TGTGCCAGCAGCCAGTTGGAGACAGCTCCTGGCGAGCAGTACTTC. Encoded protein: CASSQLETAPGEQYF.

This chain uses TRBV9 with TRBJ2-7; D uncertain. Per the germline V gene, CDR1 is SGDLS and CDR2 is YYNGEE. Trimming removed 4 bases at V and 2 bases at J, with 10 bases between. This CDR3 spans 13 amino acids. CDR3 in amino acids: CASSPPAPYEQYF. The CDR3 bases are TGTGCCAGCAGCCCTCCCGCTCCCTACGAGCAGTACTTC.

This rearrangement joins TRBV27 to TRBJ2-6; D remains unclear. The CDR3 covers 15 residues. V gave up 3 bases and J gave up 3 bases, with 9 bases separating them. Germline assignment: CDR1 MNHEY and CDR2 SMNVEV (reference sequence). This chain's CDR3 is CASSFRAGGANVLTF. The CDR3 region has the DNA TGTGCCAGCAGTTTTAGGGCCGGTGGGGCCAACGTCCTGACTTTC.

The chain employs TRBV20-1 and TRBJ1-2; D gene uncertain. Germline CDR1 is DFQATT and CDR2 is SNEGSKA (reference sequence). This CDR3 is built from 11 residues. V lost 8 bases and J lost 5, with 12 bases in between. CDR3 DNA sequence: TGCAGTCAAGGCGGGTTTTATGGCTACACCTTC. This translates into CSQGGFYGYTF.

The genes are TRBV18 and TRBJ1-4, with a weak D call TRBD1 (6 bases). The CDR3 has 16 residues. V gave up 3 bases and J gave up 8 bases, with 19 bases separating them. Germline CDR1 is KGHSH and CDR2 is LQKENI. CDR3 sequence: CASSPLRGTRREKLFF. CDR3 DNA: TGTGCCAGCTCACCCCTTAGGGGGACTAGGAGGGAAAAACTGTTTTTT.

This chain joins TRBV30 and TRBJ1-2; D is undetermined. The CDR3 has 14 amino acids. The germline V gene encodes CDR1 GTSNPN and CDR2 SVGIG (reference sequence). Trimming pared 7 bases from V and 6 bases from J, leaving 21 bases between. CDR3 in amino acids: CASYPASRRDGYTF. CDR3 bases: TGTGCCTCCTACCCGGCCTCCCGAAGGGATGGCTACACCTTC.

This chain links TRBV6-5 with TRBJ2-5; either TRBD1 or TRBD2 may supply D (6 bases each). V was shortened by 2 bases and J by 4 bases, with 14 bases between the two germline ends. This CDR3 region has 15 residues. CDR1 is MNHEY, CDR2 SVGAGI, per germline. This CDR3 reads CASSYGGGQRETQYF. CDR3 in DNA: TGTGCCAGCAGTTACGGTGGGGGGCAGCGAGAGACCCAGTACTTC.

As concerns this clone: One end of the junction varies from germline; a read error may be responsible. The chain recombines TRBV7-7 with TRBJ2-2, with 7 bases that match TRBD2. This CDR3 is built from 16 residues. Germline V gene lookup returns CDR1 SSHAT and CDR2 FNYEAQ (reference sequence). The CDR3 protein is CASSLSIQRGTGELFF. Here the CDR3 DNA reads TGTGCTAGCAGCTTAAGCATCCAGCGGGGCACCGGGGAGCTGTTTTTT.

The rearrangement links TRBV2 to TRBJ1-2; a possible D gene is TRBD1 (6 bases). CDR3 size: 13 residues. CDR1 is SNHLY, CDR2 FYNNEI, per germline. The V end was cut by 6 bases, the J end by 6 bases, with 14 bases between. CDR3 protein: CASSAGTSHGYTF. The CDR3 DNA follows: TGTGCCAGCAGCGCTGGGACATCCCATGGCTACACCTTC. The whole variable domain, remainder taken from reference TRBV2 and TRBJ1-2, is EPEVTQTPSHQVTQMGQEVILRCVPISNHLYFYWYRQILGQKVEFLVSFYNNEISEKSEIFDDQFSVERPDGSNFTLKIRSTKLEDSAMYFCASSAGTSHGYTFGSGTRLTVV.